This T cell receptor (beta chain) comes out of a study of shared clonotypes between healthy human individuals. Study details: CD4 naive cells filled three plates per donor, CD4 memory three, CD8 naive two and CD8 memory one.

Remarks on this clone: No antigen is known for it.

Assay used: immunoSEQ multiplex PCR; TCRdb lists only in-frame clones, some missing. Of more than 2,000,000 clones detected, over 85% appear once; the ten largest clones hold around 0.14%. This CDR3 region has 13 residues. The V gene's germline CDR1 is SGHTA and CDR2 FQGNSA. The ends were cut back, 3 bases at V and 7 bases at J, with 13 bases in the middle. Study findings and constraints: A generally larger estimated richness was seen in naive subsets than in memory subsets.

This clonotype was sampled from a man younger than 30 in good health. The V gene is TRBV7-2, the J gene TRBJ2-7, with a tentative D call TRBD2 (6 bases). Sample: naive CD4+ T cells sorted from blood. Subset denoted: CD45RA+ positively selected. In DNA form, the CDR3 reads TGTGCCAGCAGCTTGGGACTGCAGGTGGAGCAGTACTTC. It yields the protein CASSLGLQVEQYF.